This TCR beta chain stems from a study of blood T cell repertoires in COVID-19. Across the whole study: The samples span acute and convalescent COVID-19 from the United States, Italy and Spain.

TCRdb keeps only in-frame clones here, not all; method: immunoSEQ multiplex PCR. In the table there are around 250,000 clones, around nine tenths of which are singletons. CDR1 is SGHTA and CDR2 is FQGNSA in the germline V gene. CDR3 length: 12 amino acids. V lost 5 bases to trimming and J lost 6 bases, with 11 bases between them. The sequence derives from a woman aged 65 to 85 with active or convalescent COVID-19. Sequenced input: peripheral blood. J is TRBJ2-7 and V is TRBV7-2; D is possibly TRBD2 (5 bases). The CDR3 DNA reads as TGTGCCAGCAGCCCGACTAAACCCGAGCAGTACTTC. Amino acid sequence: CASSPTKPEQYF. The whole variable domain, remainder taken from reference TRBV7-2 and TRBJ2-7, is GAGVSQSPSNKVTEKGKDVELRCDPISGHTALYWYRQSLGQGLEFLIYFQGNSAPDKSGLPSDRFSAERTGGSVSTLTIQRTQQEDSAVYLCASSPTKPEQYFGPGTRLTVT.